This TCR beta chain was retrieved from a study of blood T cell repertoires in COVID-19. Study overall: PBMCs, B-cell-depleted T cells, or T cells provided the cDNA or gDNA that made up the material.

Method: immunoSEQ multiplex PCR; TCRdb's copy keeps in-frame clones and lacks some. This table holds about 320,000 clones, 90% found once. This clonotype originated in a man aged 55-75 years who had recovered from COVID-19. Sequencing input: PBMCs or T cells enriched from blood (not recorded which).

The CDR3 region has the DNA TGTGCCAGCAGCTTGCCCCCTAGCTCCTACAATGAGCAGTTCTTC. It translates to CASSLPPSSYNEQFF. The chain couples TRBV5-4 to TRBJ2-1; D gene ambiguous. Per germline, CDR1 SGHNT and CDR2 YYREEE (reference sequence). The CDR3 consists of 15 residues. V shed 1 base and J shed 0 bases, with 8 bases lying between them.